Each of the 10 T cell receptor beta chains below was sequenced from the same sample in a study of CD8+ T cells in alopecia areata. TCR sequencing used cDNA made by reverse transcription of extracted RNA. The table came from immunoSEQ multiplex PCR; TCRdb's copy has only in-frame clones and leaves some out. Among about 180,000 clones listed, 40% to 65% were seen once. Treatment noted: oral pan-JAK inhibitor, 5-10 mg twice daily. Sequencing was performed on CD8+ T cells sorted from blood, taken at week 52, from a patient treated with tofacitinib. Source of these receptors: a human donor with alopecia areata.

The chain uses TRBV27 and TRBJ2-5, with 11 bases matching TRBD2. J gave up 3 bases and V 6 bases, and 6 bases lay outside the gene matches. Germline values: CDR1 MNHEY, CDR2 SMNVEV (reference sequence). The CDR3 totals 15 residues. CDR3 DNA sequence: TGTGCCAGCAGGGAGGGTAGCGGGGGGGAAGAGACCCAGTACTTC. Translated: CASREGSGGEETQYF.

This sequence joins TRBV19 and TRBJ1-1; D may be TRBD1 (5 bases). The germline gives CDR1 LNHDA, CDR2 SQIVND (reference sequence). V lost 10 bases, J lost 10 bases, and 16 bases lay in between. The CDR3 runs 11 residues. The CDR3 spells CATEGHSGAFF. CDR3 DNA sequence: TGTGCCACAGAGGGGCATTCGGGAGCTTTCTTT.

This clone showed up just a few times. The genes are TRBV6-1 and TRBJ2-3, with D uncertain. The CDR3 sequence is 15 residues long. Trimming pared 4 bases from V and 3 bases from J, leaving 14 bases between. Germline loops: CDR1 MNHNS, CDR2 SASEGT. CDR3 region: CASSAHFKRTDTQYF. In nucleotides, the CDR3 is TGTGCCAGCAGTGCCCATTTTAAGAGGACAGATACGCAGTATTTT.

V usage is TRBV5-1 and J usage is TRBJ2-7; 8 positions agree with TRBD1. This CDR3 spans 14 amino acids. Trimming cost V 0 bases and J 3 bases; bases outside gene matches: 2. The germline CDR1 and CDR2 sequences are SGHRS and YFSETQ. The CDR3, as DNA: TGCGCCAGCAGCTTGGGACAGGGGATCTACGAGCAGTACTTC. Residues: CASSLGQGIYEQYF. Full variable domain (rest looked up from reference TRBV5-1 and TRBJ2-7): KAGVTQTPRYLIKTRGQQVTLSCSPISGHRSVSWYQQTPGQGLQFLFEYFSETQRNKGNFPGRFSGRQFSNSRSEMNVSTLELGDSALYLCASSLGQGIYEQYFGPGTRLTVT.

In this sample, this clone turned up a few times. The chain recombines TRBV29-1 with TRBJ2-7; D possibly corresponds to TRBD2 (6 bases). The V end lost 3 bases, the J end lost 1 base, and 16 bases lay between the germline ends. CDR1 SQVTM and CDR2 ANQGSEA come from the germline V gene. This CDR3 region has 15 residues. The CDR3 reads CSVEGLEGPSYEQYF. CDR3 DNA sequence: TGCAGCGTTGAGGGATTGGAGGGGCCTTCCTACGAGCAGTACTTC.

This clone turned up a few times. Other DNA sequences in this specimen translate into the identical CDR3. The V gene is TRBV15, the J gene TRBJ2-7; D is possibly TRBD1 (5 bases). V shed 1 base and J shed 2 bases, with 9 bases lying between them. The CDR3 extends over 14 amino acids. Per germline, CDR1 LNHNV and CDR2 YYDKDF (reference sequence). The DNA of the CDR3 is TGTGCCACCAGCAGAGTTACAGGAGCCTACGAGCAGTACTTC. Its translation is CATSRVTGAYEQYF.

The chain uses TRBV30 and TRBJ2-7; 7 bases are shared with TRBD1. Germline-derived CDR1 and CDR2 are GTSNPN and SVGIG (reference sequence). Germline trimming cut 2 bases from V and 7 bases from J; bases unmatched to any gene: 5. This CDR3 is built from 12 residues. CDR3 sequence: CAWSPTGVEQYF. The CDR3 DNA follows: TGTGCCTGGAGTCCTACAGGGGTTGAGCAGTACTTC.

The J gene is TRBJ2-1, the V gene TRBV30; D unclear. The CDR3 has 11 residues. Between the trimmed V and J ends, which lost 0 bases and 10 bases, there was a span of 7 bases. Germline V gene data show CDR1 as GTSNPN and CDR2 as SVGIG (reference sequence). CDR3 in DNA: TGTGCCTGGAGTGTCCTCGGAGAGCAGTTCTTC. Translated, it gives CAWSVLGEQFF.

V is TRBV5-6 and J is TRBJ2-3; no clear D gene. Per germline, CDR1 SGHDT and CDR2 YYEEEE. With 3 bases removed from V and 4 bases from J, the gap between germline ends came to 12 bases. CDR3 length: 14 amino acids. The CDR3 coding sequence is TGTGCCAGCAGCTCCGATAACACCGCAGATACGCAGTATTTT. Protein: CASSSDNTADTQYF.

This clone was picked up a small number of times. This chain links TRBV29-1 with TRBJ1-1; 8 nucleotides agree with TRBD1. V lost 7 bases to trimming and J lost 9 bases; unmatched junction nucleotides: 19. This CDR3 contains 15 residues. From germline, CDR1 is SQVTM and CDR2 ANQGSEA. The CDR3 sequence: CSGGTGITHRDQAFF. Here the CDR3 DNA reads TGCAGCGGGGGGACAGGCATCACCCACCGCGACCAAGCTTTCTTT.